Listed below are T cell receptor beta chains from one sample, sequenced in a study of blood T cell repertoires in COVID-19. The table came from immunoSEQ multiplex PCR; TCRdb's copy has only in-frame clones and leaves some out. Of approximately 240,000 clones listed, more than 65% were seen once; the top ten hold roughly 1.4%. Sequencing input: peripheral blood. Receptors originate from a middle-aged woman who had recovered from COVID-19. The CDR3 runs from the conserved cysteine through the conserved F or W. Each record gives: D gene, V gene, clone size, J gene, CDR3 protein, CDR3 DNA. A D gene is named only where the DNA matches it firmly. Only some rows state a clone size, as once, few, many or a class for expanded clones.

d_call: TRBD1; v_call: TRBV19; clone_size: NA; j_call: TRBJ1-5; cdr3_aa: CASSILTGGSQPQHF; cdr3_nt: TGTGCCAGTAGTATTTTGACAGGGGGCTCTCAGCCCCAGCATTTT
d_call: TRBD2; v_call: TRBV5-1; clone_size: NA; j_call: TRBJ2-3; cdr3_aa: CASSPETSGGRISTDTQYF; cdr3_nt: TGCGCCAGCAGCCCAGAAACTAGCGGGGGCCGCATCAGCACAGATACGCAGTATTTT
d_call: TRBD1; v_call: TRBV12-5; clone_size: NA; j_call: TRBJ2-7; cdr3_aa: CASGLVLWRQGSYEQYF; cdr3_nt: TGTGCTAGTGGTTTGGTACTATGGAGACAGGGGTCCTACGAGCAGTACTTC
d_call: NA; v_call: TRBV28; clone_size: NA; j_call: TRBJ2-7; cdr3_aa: CASRTGFREQYF; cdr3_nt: TGTGCCAGCAGAACAGGGTTCCGGGAGCAGTACTTC
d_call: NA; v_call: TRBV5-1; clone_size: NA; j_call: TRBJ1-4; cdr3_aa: CASGPGGAVVEKLFF; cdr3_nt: TGCGCCAGCGGTCCCGGCGGGGCGGTGGTCGAAAAACTGTTTTTT
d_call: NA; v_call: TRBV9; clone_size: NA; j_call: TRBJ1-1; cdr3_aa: CASSVGTPNTEAFF; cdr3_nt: TGTGCCAGCAGCGTAGGGACACCGAACACTGAAGCTTTCTTT
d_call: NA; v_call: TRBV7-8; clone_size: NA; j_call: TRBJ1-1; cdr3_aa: CASSLIPGNMNTEAFF; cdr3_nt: TGTGCCAGCAGCTTAATCCCAGGGAACATGAACACTGAAGCTTTCTTT
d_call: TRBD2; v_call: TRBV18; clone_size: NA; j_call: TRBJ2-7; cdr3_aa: CASSQTSGGFDEQYF; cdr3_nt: TGTGCCAGCTCGCAGACTAGCGGGGGGTTCGACGAGCAGTACTTC
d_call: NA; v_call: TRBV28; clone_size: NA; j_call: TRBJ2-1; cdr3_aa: CASSNGGPGSYNEQFF; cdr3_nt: TGTGCCAGCAGTAACGGGGGGCCGGGCTCCTACAATGAGCAGTTCTTC
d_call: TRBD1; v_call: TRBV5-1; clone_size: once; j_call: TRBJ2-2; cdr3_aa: CASSLTGETGELFF; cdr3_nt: TGCGCCAGCAGCTTGACAGGGGAAACCGGGGAGCTGTTTTTT
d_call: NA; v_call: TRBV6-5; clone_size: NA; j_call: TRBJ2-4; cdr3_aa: CASGRDTKNIQYF; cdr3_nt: TGTGCCAGCGGACGGGACACCAAAAACATTCAGTACTTC
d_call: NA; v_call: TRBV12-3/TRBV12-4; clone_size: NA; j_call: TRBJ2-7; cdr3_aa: CASSLTGPYEQYF; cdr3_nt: TGTGCCAGCAGTTTAACAGGGCCCTACGAGCAGTACTTC
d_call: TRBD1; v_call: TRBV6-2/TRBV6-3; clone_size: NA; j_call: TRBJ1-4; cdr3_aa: CASSLGQSNEKLFF; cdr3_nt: TGTGCCAGCAGTTTGGGACAGTCTAATGAAAAACTGTTTTTT
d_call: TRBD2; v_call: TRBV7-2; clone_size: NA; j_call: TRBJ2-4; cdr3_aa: CASRVTSGGNIQYF; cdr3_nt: TGTGCCAGCAGGGTGACTAGCGGGGGAAACATTCAGTACTTC
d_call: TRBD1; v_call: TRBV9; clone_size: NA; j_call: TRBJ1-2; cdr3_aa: CASSVTGTEGYGYTF; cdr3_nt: TGTGCCAGCAGCGTAACCGGGACAGAGGGCTATGGCTACACCTTC
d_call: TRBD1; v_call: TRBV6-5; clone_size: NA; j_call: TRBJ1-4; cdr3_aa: CASSYSRGEKLFF; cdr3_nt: TGTGCCAGCAGTTACTCCAGGGGGGAAAAACTGTTTTTT
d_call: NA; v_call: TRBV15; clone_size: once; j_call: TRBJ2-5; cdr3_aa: CATSRQQQETQYF; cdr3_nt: TGTGCCACCAGCAGACAACAGCAAGAGACCCAGTACTTC
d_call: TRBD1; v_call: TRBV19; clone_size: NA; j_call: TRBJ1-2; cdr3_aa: CASSTQTGTGGGYTF; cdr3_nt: TGTGCCAGTAGTACTCAAACCGGGACAGGGGGAGGCTACACCTTC